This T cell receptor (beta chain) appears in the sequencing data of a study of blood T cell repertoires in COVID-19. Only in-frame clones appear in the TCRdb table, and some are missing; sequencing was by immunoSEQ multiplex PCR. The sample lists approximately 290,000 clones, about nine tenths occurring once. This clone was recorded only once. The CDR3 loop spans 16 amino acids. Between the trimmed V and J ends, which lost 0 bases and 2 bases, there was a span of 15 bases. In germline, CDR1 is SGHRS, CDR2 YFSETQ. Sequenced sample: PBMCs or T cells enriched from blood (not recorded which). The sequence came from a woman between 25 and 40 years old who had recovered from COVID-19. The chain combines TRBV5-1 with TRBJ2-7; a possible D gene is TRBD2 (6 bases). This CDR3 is CASSLAEASETYEQYF. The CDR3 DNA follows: TGCGCCAGCAGCTTGGCGGAGGCTAGCGAGACCTACGAGCAGTACTTC.